This T cell receptor (beta chain) appears in the sequencing data of a study of T-cell reconstitution after alpha-beta-depleted transplantation in children. Trimming left V 4 bases short and J 2 bases short, with 11 bases between. Germline V CDR1 and CDR2: SQVTM, ANQGSEA. The CDR3 contains 13 residues. This clonotype was counted at least ten times. Unique molecular identifiers were built into the TCRbeta library. MiXCR, run by TCRdb on the PCR reads, gives a single entry per CDR3 protein. Found here are almost 400,000 distinct CDR3 sequences, roughly 21% of them singletons; the top ten hold 3% to 4.5%.

Sequenced material: PBMCs from the stem cell graft donor, taken from the stem cell graft. This chain uses TRBV29-1 with TRBJ2-5; weak D call: TRBD1 (5 bases). This TCR came from a human donor who donated a stem cell graft to a child with acute myeloid leukemia. The CDR3 DNA reads as TGCAGCGTTGTTAGGGGCTATCAAGAGACCCAGTACTTC. Translated, it gives CSVVRGYQETQYF. Supplemented by reference TRBV29-1 and TRBJ2-5, the full variable domain reads SAVISQKPSRDICQRGTSLTIQCQVDSQVTMMFWYRQQPGQSLTLIATANQGSEATYESGFVIDKFPISRPNLTFSTLTVSNMSPEDSSIYLCSVVRGYQETQYFGPGTRLLVL.